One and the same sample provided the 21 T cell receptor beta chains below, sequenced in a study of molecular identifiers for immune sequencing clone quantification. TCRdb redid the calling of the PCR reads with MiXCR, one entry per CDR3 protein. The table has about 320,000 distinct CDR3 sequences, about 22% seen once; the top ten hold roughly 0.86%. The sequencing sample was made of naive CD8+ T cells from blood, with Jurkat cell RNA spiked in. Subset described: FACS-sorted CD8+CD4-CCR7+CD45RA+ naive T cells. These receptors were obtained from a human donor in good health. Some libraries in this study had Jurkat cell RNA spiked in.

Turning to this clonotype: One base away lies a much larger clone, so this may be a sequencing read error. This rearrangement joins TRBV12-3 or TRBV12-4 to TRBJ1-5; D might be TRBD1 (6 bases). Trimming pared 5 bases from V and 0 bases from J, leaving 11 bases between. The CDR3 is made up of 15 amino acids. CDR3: CASSVTGPSNQPQHF. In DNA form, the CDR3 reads TGTGCCAGCAGTGTGACAGGACCTAGCAATCAGCCCCAGCATTTT.

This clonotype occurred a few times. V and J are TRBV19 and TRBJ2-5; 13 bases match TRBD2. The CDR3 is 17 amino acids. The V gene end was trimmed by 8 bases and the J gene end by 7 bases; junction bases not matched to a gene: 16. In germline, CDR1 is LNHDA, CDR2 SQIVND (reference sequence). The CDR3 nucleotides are TGTGCCAGTGGTGTAGCGCCGGGACTAGCGGGATTTGGGACCCAGTACTTC. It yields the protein CASGVAPGLAGFGTQYF.

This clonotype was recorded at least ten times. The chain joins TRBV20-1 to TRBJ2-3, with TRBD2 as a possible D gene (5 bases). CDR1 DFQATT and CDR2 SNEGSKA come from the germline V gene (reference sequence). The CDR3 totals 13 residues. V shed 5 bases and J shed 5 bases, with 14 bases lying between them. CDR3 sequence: CSAPHPDLDTQYF. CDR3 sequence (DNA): TGCAGTGCTCCTCATCCGGACTTAGATACGCAGTATTTT.

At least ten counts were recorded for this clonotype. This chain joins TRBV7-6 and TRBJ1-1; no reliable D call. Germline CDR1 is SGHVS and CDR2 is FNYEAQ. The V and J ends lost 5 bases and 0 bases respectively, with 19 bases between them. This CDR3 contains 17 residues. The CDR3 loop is CASSAGPEITLNTEAFF. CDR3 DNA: TGTGCCAGCAGCGCGGGTCCGGAAATTACCCTGAACACTGAAGCTTTCTTT.

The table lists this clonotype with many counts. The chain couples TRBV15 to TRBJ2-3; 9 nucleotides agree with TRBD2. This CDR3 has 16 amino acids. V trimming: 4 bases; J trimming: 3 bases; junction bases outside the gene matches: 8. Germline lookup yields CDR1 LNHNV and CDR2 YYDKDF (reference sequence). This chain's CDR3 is CATSMGAGGRTDTQYF. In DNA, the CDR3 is TGTGCCACCAGCATGGGAGCGGGAGGACGGACAGATACGCAGTATTTT.

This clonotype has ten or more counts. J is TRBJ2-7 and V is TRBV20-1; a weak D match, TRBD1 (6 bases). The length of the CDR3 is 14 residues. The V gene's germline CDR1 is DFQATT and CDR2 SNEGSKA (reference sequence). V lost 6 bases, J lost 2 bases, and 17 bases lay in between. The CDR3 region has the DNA TGCAGTGCAGAGACGCCAGGGGAAGCCTACGAGCAGTACTTC. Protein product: CSAETPGEAYEQYF.

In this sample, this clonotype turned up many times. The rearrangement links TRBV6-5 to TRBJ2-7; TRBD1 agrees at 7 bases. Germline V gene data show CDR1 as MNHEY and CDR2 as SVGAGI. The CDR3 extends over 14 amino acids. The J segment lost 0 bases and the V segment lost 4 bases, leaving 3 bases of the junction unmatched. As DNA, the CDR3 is TGTGCCAGCAGTTGGGGACAGAGCTCCTACGAGCAGTACTTC. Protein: CASSWGQSSYEQYF.

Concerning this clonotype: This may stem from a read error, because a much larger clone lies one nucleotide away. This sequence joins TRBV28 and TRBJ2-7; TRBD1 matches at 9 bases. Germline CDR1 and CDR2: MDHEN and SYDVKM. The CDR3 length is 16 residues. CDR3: CAGSSADRGKDYEQYF. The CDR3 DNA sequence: TGTGCCGGCAGTTCAGCCGACAGGGGGAAAGACTACGAGCAGTACTTC.

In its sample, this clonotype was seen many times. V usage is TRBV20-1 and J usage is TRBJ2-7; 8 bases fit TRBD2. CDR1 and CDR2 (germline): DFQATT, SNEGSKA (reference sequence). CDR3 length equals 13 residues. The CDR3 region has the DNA TGCAGGGCGACTAGCGCAACGGGGTACGAGCAGTACTTC. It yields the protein CRATSATGYEQYF.

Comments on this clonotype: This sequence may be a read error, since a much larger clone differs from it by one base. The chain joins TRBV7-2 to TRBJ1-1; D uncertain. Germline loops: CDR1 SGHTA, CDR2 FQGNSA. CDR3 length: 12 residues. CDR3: CASSLGPNEALF. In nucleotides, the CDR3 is TGTGCCAGCAGCTTGGGCCCCAATGAAGCTCTCTTT.

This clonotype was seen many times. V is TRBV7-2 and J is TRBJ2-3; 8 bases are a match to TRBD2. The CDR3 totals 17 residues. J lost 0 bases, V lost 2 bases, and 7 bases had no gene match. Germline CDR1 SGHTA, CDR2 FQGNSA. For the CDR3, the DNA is TGTGCCAGCAGCTTATCCACAGCGGGAGCTAGCACAGATACGCAGTATTTT. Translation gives CASSLSTAGASTDTQYF.

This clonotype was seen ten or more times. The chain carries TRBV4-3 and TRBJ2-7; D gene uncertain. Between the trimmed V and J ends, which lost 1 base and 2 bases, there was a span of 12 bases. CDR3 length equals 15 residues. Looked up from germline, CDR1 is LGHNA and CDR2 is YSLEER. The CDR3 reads CASSQGSGGPYEQYF. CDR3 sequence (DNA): TGCGCCAGCAGCCAAGGGTCCGGCGGCCCCTACGAGCAGTACTTC.

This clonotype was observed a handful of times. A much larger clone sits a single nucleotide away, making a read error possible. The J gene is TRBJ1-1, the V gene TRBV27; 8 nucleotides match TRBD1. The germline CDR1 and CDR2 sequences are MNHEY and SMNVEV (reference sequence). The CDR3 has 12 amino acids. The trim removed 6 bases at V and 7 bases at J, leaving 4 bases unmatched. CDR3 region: CASRGQEIEAFF. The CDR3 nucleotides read TGTGCCAGCAGGGGACAGGAGATTGAAGCTTTCTTT.

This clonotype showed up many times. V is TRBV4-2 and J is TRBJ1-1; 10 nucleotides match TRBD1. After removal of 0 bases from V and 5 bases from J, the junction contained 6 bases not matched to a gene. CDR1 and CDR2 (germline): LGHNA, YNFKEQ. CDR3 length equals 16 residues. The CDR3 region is CASSQEIGTGVTEAFF. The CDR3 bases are TGTGCCAGCAGCCAAGAGATTGGGACAGGGGTGACTGAAGCTTTCTTT.

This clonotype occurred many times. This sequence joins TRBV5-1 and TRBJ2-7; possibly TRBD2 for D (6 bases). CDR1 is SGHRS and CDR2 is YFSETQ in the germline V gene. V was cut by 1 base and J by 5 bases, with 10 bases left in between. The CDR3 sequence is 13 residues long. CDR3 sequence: CASSLFPGDEQYF. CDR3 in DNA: TGCGCCAGCAGCTTGTTTCCGGGGGACGAGCAGTACTTC. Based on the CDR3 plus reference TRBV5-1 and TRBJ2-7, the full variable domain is KAGVTQTPRYLIKTRGQQVTLSCSPISGHRSVSWYQQTPGQGLQFLFEYFSETQRNKGNFPGRFSGRQFSNSRSEMNVSTLELGDSALYLCASSLFPGDEQYFGPGTRLTVT.

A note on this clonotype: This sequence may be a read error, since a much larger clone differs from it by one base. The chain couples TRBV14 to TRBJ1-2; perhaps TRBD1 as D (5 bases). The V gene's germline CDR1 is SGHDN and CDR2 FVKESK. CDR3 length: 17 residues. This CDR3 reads CASSQEGLNPLRYGHTF. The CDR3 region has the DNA TGTGCCAGCAGCCAAGAGGGACTTAACCCGCTTCGCTATGGCCACACCTTC.

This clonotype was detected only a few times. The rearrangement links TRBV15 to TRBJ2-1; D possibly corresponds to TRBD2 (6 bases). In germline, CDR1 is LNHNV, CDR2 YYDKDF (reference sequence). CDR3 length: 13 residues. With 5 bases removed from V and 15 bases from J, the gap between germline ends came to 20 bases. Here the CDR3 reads CATSAGGGRTWFF. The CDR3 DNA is TGTGCCACCAGCGCCGGAGGAGGGCGGACCTGGTTCTTC.

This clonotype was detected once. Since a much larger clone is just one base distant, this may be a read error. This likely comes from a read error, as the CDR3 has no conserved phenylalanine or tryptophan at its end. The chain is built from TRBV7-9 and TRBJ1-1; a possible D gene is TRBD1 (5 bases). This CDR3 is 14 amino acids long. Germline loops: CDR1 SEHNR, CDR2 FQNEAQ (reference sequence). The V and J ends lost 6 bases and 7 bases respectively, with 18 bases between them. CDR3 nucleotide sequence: TGTGCCAGCAGTCTAGATGGGGCGCGAAATGAAGCTTTCGTT. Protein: CASSLDGARNEAFV.

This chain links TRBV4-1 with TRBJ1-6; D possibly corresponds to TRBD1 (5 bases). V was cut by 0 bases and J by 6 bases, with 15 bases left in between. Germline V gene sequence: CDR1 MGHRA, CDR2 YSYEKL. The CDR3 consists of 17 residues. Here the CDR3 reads CASSQDRGDGINSPLHF. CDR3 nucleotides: TGCGCCAGCAGCCAAGATCGCGGGGACGGGATTAATTCACCCCTCCACTTT.

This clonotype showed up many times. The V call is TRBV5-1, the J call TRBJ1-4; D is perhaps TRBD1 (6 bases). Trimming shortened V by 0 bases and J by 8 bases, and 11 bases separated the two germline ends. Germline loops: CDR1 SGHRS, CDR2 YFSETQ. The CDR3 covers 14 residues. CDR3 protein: CASSLAGTHEKLFF. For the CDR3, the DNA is TGCGCCAGCAGCTTGGCCGGGACACACGAAAAACTGTTTTTT.

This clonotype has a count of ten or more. CDR3 nucleotide sequence: TGTGCCAGCAGCACTAACTATGGCTACACCTTC. It translates to CASSTNYGYTF. This rearrangement joins TRBV7-9 to TRBJ1-2; D unclear. The germline V gene encodes CDR1 SEHNR and CDR2 FQNEAQ (reference sequence). The CDR3 has 11 amino acids. V lost 5 bases to trimming and J lost 0 bases, with 1 base between them.